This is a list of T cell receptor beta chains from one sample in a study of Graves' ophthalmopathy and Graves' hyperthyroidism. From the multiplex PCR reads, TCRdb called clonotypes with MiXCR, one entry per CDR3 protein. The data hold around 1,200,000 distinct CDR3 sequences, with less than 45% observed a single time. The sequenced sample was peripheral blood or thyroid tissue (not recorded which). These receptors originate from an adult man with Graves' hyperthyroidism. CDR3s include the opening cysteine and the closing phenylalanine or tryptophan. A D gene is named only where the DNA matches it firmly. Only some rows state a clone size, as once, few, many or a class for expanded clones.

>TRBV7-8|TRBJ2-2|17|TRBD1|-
CASSTRPSGTGTGELFF
TGTGCCAGCAGTACCCGCCCGTCCGGGACAGGGACCGGGGAGCTGTTTTTT
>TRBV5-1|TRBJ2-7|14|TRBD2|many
CASSLVGRAYEQYF
TGCGCCAGCAGCTTGGTTGGGAGGGCGTACGAGCAGTACTTC
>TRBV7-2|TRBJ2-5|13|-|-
CASVPGPQETQYF
TGTGCCAGCGTACCGGGACCCCAAGAGACCCAGTACTTC
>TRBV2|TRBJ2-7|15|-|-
CASSEGETVRLEQYF
TGTGCCAGCAGTGAAGGGGAGACTGTGCGGCTCGAGCAGTACTTC
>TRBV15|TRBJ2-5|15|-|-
CATRLGRGRGQPQYF
TGTGCCACCAGGTTGGGCAGGGGACGGGGTCAGCCCCAGTACTTC
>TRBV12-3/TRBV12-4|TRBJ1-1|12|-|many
CASSLAPREAFF
TGTGCCAGCAGTTTAGCGCCCAGGGAAGCTTTCTTT
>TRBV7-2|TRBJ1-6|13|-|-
CASSPGGSPTLHF
TGTGCCAGCAGCCCGGGTGGGTCACCTACCCTCCACTTT
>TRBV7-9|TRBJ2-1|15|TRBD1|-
CASSNAGTAQEAQFF
TGTGCCAGCAGCAATGCCGGGACAGCCCAAGAGGCCCAGTTCTTC
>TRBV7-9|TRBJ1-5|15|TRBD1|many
CASSLGQGAFQPQHF
TGTGCCAGCAGCTTAGGACAGGGGGCATTTCAGCCCCAGCATTTT
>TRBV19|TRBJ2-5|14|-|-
CASKGEGAGETQYF
TGTGCCAGTAAGGGGGAGGGGGCAGGAGAGACCCAGTACTTC
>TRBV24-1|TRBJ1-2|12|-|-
CATSGREGGYTF
TGTGCCACCAGTGGTAGAGAGGGTGGCTACACCTTC
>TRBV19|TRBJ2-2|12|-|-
CAWSPFIGELFF
TGTGCCTGGAGTCCATTTATCGGGGAGCTGTTTTTT
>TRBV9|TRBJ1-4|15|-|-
CASSVGARSGEKLFF
TGTGCCAGCAGCGTAGGGGCTCGGAGCGGTGAAAAACTGTTTTTT
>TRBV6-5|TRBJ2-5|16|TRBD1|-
CASRQTGKFFGETQYF
TGTGCCAGCAGACAGACAGGGAAATTCTTCGGGGAGACCCAGTACTTC
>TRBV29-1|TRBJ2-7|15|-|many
CSIGGGGLRNHEQYF
TGCAGCATAGGTGGGGGGGGCCTTAGGAACCACGAGCAGTACTTC